These T cell receptor beta chains were read from a single sample in a study of T cell repertoires in cytomegalovirus infection. One entry per CDR3 protein, called by TCRdb with MiXCR from the reads. The sample holds just under 300,000 distinct CDR3 sequences, around 10% seen once. Sequenced: PBMCs. These receptors were obtained from a human donor in good health (CMV status not recorded). Some clones in this sample may be carry-over from other donors' samples. Both conserved end residues are part of each CDR3. D genes are given only for firm matches. Size tells how often a clone was seen (once, few, many) or the class of an expanded clone, and some rows leave it out.

abundance,v_gene,j_gene,d_gene,CDR3nt,CDR3aa
many,TRBV7-2,TRBJ1-2,-,TGTGCCAGCAGCTACGACAGCTATGGCTACACCTTC,CASSYDSYGYTF
many,TRBV11-1,TRBJ2-3,TRBD2,TGTGCCAGCAGCTCCCCCTGGACTAGCGGGCCTCCCACAGATACGCAGTATTTT,CASSSPWTSGPPTDTQYF
many,TRBV28,TRBJ2-1,TRBD2,TGTGCCAGCAGTGGTCCTAGCGGGGGGTCACTTGGGAATGAGCAGTTCTTC,CASSGPSGGSLGNEQFF
many,TRBV4-2,TRBJ1-2,-,TGTGCCAGCAGCCAAGATGGGACTTGGGGCGGCTATGGCTACACCTTC,CASSQDGTWGGYGYTF
-,TRBV14,TRBJ2-1,TRBD2,TGTGCCAGCAGCCAAGACGGTAGCGGGGGAAGGGATGAGCAGTTCTTC,CASSQDGSGGRDEQFF
-,TRBV4-1,TRBJ2-7,-,TGCGCCAGCAGCCAAGATATAGGACACGAGCAGTACTTC,CASSQDIGHEQYF
many,TRBV7-9,TRBJ2-4,-,TGTGCCAGCAGCCAATCCTTAGCCAAAAACATTCAGTACTTC,CASSQSLAKNIQYF
-,TRBV7-9,TRBJ2-1,-,TGTGCCAGCAGCTTCTCTTCAGGGCTCAATGAGCAGTTCTTC,CASSFSSGLNEQFF
few,TRBV29-1,TRBJ1-5,TRBD1,TGCAGCGTTGGGGGACAGGGGGGACAGCCCCAGCATTTT,CSVGGQGGQPQHF
many,TRBV5-1,TRBJ2-1,TRBD2,TGCGCCAGCAGCTTGGACGGGACTAGCGGCTACAATGAGCAGTTCTTC,CASSLDGTSGYNEQFF
many,TRBV12-3/TRBV12-4,TRBJ2-1,-,TGTGCCAGCAGTCCTCTAGGGGGTCCCAATGAGCAGTTCTTC,CASSPLGGPNEQFF
few,TRBV29-1,TRBJ1-5,-,TGCAGCGTTAAAGACGGTCGCAATCAGCCCCAGCATTTT,CSVKDGRNQPQHF
many,TRBV7-2,TRBJ1-5,TRBD1,TGTGCCAGCAGCTTGAGGGGACAGAACAATCAGCCCCAGCATTTT,CASSLRGQNNQPQHF
many,TRBV10-3,TRBJ2-2,-,TGTGCCATCAGTGACTACCCCGGGCTCACCACCGGGGAGCTGTTTTTT,CAISDYPGLTTGELFF
-,TRBV29-1,TRBJ2-2,-,TGCAGCGTTGAAGATCGAAGGGCCGGGGAGCTGTTTTTT,CSVEDRRAGELFF
many,TRBV9,TRBJ1-2,-,TGTGCCAGCACCCTTGCAGGGGATAACTATGGCTACACCTTC,CASTLAGDNYGYTF
-,TRBV7-2,TRBJ1-1,-,TGTGCCAGCAGCTTGGGACCGGCTATCACTGGCACTGAAGCTTTCTTT,CASSLGPAITGTEAFF
many,TRBV7-2,TRBJ2-5,TRBD1,TGTGCCAGCAGCTTAGAGGGAACAGGGGGGCAAGAGACCCAGTACTTC,CASSLEGTGGQETQYF
many,TRBV12-3/TRBV12-4,TRBJ2-3,TRBD2,TGTGCCAGCAGTCGGACTAGCGGGGGGGCTACAGATACGCAGTATTTT,CASSRTSGGATDTQYF
many,TRBV5-6,TRBJ2-1,-,TGTGCCAGCAGCTTTATCGGGACGACGGGGTACAATGAGCAGTTCTTC,CASSFIGTTGYNEQFF
many,TRBV12-3/TRBV12-4,TRBJ2-6,TRBD1,TGTGCCAGCAGTTTCCAATCAAAGGGGGCCTCTGGGGCCAACGTCCTGACTTTC,CASSFQSKGASGANVLTF
many,TRBV11-3,TRBJ2-6,-,TGTGCCAGCAGCAGCTTGTCGGGGTCCGGGGCCAACGTCCTGACTTTC,CASSSLSGSGANVLTF
few,TRBV18,TRBJ2-5,-,TGTGCCAGCTCAGGATCGAGCCAAGAGACCCAGTACTTC,CASSGSSQETQYF